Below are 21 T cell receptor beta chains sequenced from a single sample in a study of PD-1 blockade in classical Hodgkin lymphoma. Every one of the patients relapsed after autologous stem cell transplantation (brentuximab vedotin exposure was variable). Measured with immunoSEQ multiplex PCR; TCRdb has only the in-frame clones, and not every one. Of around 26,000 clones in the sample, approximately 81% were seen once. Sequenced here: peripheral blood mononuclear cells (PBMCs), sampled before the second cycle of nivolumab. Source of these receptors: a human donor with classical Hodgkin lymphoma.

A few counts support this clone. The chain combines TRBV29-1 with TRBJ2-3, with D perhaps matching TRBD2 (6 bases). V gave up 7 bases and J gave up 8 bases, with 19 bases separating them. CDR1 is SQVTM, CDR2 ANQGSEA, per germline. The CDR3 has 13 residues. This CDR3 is CSAEEGSALTQYF. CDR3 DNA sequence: TGCAGCGCGGAGGAGGGCTCGGCCCTTACGCAGTATTTT.

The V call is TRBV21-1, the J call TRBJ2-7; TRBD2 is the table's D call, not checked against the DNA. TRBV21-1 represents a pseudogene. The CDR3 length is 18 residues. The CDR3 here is CASSKGPNHYPRTYEQYF. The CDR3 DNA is TGTGCCAGCAGCAAAGGACCAAACCACTATCCTCGTACCTACGAGCAGTACTTC.

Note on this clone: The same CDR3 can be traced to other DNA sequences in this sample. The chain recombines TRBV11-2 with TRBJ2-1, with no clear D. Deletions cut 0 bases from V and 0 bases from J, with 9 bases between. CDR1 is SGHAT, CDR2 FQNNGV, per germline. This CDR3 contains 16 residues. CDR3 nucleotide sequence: TGTGCCAGCAGCTTAGATCCCGAGAGCTCCTACAATGAGCAGTTCTTC. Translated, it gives CASSLDPESSYNEQFF. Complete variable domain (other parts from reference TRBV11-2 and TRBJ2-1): EAGVAQSPRYKIIEKRQSVAFWCNPISGHATLYWYQQILGQGPKLLIQFQNNGVVDDSQLPKDRFSAERLKGVDSTLKIQPAKLEDSAVYLCASSLDPESSYNEQFFGPGTRLTVL.

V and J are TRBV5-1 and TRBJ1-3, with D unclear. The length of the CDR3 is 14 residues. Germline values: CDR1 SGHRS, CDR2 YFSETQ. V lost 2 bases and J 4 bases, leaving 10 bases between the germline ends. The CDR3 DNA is TGCGCCAGCAGCTTCGGGGAAGTGGGAAACACCATATATTTT. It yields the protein CASSFGEVGNTIYF.

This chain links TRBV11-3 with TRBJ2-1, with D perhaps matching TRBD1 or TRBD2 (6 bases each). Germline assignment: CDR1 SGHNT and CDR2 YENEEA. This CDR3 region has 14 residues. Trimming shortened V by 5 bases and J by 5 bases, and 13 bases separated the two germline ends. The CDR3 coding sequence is TGTGCCAGCAGCGGGGGGCCCGCTAACAATGAGCAGTTCTTC. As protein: CASSGGPANNEQFF.

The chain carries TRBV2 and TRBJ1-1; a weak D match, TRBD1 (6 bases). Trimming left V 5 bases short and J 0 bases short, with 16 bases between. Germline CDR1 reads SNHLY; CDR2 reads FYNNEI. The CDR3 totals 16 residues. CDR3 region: CASSKMGAGVNTEAFF. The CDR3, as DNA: TGTGCCAGCAGTAAAATGGGGGCGGGGGTGAACACTGAAGCTTTCTTT.

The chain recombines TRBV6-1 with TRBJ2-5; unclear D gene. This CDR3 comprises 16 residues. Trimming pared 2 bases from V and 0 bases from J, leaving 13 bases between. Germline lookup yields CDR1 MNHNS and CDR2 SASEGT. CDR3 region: CASSEMSGVYQETQYF. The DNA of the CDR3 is TGTGCCAGCAGTGAAATGTCGGGCGTTTACCAAGAGACCCAGTACTTC.

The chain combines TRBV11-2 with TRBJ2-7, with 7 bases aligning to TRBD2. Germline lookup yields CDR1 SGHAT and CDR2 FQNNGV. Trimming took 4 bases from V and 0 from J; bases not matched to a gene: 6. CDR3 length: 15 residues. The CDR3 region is CASSSLAVHSYEQYF. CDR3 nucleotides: TGTGCCAGCAGCTCTCTAGCGGTCCACTCCTACGAGCAGTACTTC. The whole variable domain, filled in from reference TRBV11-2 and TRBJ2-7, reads EAGVAQSPRYKIIEKRQSVAFWCNPISGHATLYWYQQILGQGPKLLIQFQNNGVVDDSQLPKDRFSAERLKGVDSTLKIQPAKLEDSAVYLCASSSLAVHSYEQYFGPGTRLTVT.

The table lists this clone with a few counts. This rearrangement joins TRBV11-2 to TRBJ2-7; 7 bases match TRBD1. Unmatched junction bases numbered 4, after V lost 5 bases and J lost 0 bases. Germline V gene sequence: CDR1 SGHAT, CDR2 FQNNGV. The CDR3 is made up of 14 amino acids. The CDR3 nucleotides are TGTGCCAGCAGCCAACAGGGGTCCTCCTACGAGCAGTACTTC. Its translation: CASSQQGSSYEQYF.

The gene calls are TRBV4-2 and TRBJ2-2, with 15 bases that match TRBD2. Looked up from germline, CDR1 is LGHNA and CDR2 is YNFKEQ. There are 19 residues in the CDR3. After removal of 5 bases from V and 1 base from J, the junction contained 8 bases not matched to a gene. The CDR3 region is CASSDPGLAGGMNTGELFF. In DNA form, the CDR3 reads TGTGCCAGCAGCGATCCGGGACTAGCGGGAGGAATGAACACCGGGGAGCTGTTTTTT.

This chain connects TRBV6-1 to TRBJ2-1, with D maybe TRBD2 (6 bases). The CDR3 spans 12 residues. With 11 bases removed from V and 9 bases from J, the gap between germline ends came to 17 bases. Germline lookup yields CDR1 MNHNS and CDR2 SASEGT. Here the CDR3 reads CAGGTPRSEQFF. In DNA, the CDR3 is TGTGCCGGCGGGACTCCCCGGAGTGAGCAGTTCTTC.

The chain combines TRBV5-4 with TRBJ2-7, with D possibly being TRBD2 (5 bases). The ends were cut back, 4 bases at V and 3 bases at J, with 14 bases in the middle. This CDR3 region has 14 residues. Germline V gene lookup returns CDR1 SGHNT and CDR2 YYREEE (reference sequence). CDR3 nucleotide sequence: TGTGCCAGCAGCACCGGGGAAGGGAGCTACGAGCAGTACTTC. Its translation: CASSTGEGSYEQYF.

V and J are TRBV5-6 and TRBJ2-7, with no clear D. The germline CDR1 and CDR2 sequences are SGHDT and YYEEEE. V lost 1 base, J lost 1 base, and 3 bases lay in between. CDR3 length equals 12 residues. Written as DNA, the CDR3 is TGTGCCAGCAGCTTGTGGTCCTACGAGCAGTACTTC. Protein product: CASSLWSYEQYF.

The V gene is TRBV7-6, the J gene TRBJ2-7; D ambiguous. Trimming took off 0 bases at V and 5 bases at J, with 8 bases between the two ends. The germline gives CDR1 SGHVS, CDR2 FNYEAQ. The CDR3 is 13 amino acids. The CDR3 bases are TGTGCCAGCAGCTTAGCCAGTGAGAACGAGCAGTACTTC. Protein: CASSLASENEQYF.

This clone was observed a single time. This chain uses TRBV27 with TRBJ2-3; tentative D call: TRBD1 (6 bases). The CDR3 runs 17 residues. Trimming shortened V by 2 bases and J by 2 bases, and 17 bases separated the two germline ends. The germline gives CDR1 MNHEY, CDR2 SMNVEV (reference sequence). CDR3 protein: CASSLLRQVQHTDTQYF. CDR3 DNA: TGTGCCAGCAGTTTACTTCGACAGGTCCAGCACACAGATACGCAGTATTTT.

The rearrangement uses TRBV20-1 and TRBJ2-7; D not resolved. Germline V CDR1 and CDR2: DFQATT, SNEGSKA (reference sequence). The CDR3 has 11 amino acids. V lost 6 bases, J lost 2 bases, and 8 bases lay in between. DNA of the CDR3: TGCAGTGCAAAGGGTACCTACGAGCAGTACTTC. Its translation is CSAKGTYEQYF.

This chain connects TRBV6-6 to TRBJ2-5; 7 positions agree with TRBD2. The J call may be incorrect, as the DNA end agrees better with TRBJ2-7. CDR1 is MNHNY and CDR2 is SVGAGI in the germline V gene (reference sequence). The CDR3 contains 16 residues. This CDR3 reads CASSYSSLAGSYEQYF. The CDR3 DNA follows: TGTGCCAGCAGTTACTCGAGTTTAGCGGGCTCCTACGAGCAGTACTTC.

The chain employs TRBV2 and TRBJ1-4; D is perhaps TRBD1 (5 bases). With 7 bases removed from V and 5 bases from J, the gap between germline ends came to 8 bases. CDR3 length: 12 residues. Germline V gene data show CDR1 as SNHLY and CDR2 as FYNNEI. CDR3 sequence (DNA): TGTGCCAGCAACGGACACAATGAAAAACTGTTTTTT. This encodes CASNGHNEKLFF.

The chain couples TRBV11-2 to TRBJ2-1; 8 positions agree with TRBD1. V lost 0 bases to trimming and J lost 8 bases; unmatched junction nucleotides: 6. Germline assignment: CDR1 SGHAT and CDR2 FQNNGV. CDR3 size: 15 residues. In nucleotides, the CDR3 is TGTGCCAGCAGCTTAGATCAGGGGGCTAGCGATGAGCAGTTCTTC. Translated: CASSLDQGASDEQFF.

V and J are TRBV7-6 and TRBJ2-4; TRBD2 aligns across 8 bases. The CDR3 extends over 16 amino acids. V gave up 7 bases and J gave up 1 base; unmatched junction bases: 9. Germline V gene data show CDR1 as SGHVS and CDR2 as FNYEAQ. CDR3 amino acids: CASNGRGGRAKNIQYF. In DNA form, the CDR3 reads TGTGCCAGCAACGGCCGGGGGGGCCGGGCCAAAAACATTCAGTACTTC.

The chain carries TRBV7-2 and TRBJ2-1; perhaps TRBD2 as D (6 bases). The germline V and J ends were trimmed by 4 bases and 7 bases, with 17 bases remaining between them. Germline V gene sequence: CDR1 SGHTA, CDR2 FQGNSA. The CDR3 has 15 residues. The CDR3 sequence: CASSSWGDAQNEQFF. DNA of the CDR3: TGTGCCAGCAGCTCGTGGGGGGACGCCCAAAATGAGCAGTTCTTC.